This T cell receptor beta chain was captured by sequencing in a study of blood T cell repertoires in COVID-19. Study as a whole: Samples taken during acute and convalescent COVID-19 were collected in the United States, Italy and Spain. From T cells, B-cell-depleted T cells, or PBMCs came the material, which was cDNA or gDNA.

Regarding this clone: The same CDR3 can be traced to other DNA sequences in this sample.

In the original analysis: Estimation of nucleated cell counts was performed using reference gene primer amplification. TCRdb's table, derived via immunoSEQ multiplex PCR, lists solely in-frame clones and lacks some. V, J and clone size are those of that table, while D and trimming were read from the DNA. The sample has 450,000 or so clones; 80% to 90% are singletons. It was during active infection that Seattle patients were enrolled and then longitudinally followed. Germline V gene data show CDR1 as MNHEY and CDR2 as SVGAGI. The CDR3 covers 11 residues. V shed 4 bases and J shed 5 bases, with 5 bases lying between them.

This sequence was found in a man aged 18 to 29 with COVID-19, enrolled during active disease. The chain uses TRBV6-5 and TRBJ1-2; D is undetermined. The sequenced material came from peripheral blood. The CDR3 is CASSSNYGYTF. The CDR3 DNA sequence: TGTGCCAGCAGTTCAAATTATGGCTACACCTTC.